Sequencing of this T cell receptor (beta chain) was carried out in a study of regulatory T cells in long-lasting Graves disease. This clonotype was counted at least ten times. Antigen specificity is unknown. The time point denotes: persistent/refractory GD, antithyroid drugs over 5 years with positive TRAb. PBMC RNA served as the TCR library source. One endocrinology department in Xi'an, China, was where patients came from. Findings and limits, study-wide: Persistent Graves' patients showed less TCR diversity than newly diagnosed ones.

Arm-PCR of CDR3 regions with iRepertoire HTBI primers generated TCR beta libraries. TCRdb re-called the multiplex PCR reads through MiXCR, storing one row per CDR3 protein. The sample holds more than 300,000 distinct CDR3 sequences, around 20% seen once. V lost 4 bases and J 10 bases, leaving 11 bases between the germline ends. CDR1 is LGHDT and CDR2 is YNNKEL in the germline V gene (reference sequence). The length of the CDR3 is 13 residues. This sequence joins TRBV3-1 and TRBJ1-6; D is unclear. This receptor was obtained from a female donor with Graves disease. Material: peripheral blood mononuclear cells (PBMCs), obtained when the disease was refractory, from a patient treated with antithyroid drugs. The CDR3 DNA sequence: TGTGCCAGCAGCCTCAGGAGAGACTCACCCCTCCACTTT. Translating it yields CASSLRRDSPLHF.